This TCR beta chain was obtained from a study of PD-1 blockade in classical Hodgkin lymphoma (dated by TCRdb to the early 2020s). Study-level background: Nivolumab dosing was 3 mg/kg intravenously every 2 weeks, continuing until either disease progression or unacceptable toxicity. The study used CyTOF and TCR beta sequencing to define a peripheral blood immune signature of response to PD-1 blockade in classical Hodgkin lymphoma. What the authors observed across the whole study: Diversity was lower in patients who began nivolumab less than 1 year after ASCT, so these patients were left out of later analyses to avoid confounding by immune reconstitution. By C4D1, a significant rise was seen in CD4+ TCR diversity but not in CD8+ TCR diversity (p=0.0027 vs p=0.16), and the rise was most apparent among complete responders (p=0.02). Trial patients with a complete response had baseline diversity similar to that of newly diagnosed patients, while partial responders and progressors had significantly lower diversity. Baseline TCR diversity was reported to be lower in newly diagnosed patients than in healthy donors and to be lower still in relapsed/refractory patients. The study was restricted to a single clinical trial cohort, and the causes of repertoire differences, possibly disease activity or prior therapy, were left undefined.

CDR1 and CDR2, per the germline V gene, are SGHRS and YFSETQ. The CDR3 covers 15 residues, taking in both the cysteine and the phenylalanine. The only DNA kept is the CDR3, 45 bases in frame from the first base. Compared with germline, V lacks 3 bases and J lacks 10 bases; bases without a gene match: 15. Genomic DNA was isolated using the Qiagen DNeasy kit from unsorted PBMCs as well as from negatively selected CD4+ and CD8+ fractions. Using primers that anneal to V and J segments, immunoSEQ multiplex PCR amplified the TCR beta CDR3 regions. Amplification bias was minimized using a synthetic immune receptor repertoire, and residual bias was removed computationally after sequencing. As for the original processing: Repertoire diversity was quantified as the Shannon entropy index using custom Python scripts. Unsorted, CD4+ and CD8+ repertoires were examined separately, except in combined analyses, for which CD4+ and CD8+ sequences were merged in silico. A clone was considered expanded if an increase in frequency of at least 2-fold after treatment relative to C1D1 was found, and a pseudocount of 0.5 was applied to clones undetected at baseline. Singleton clones were defined as clones with 0 or 1 copy at C1D1, and non-singleton clones were defined as clones with 2 or more copies. Clones expanded in unsorted samples were annotated as CD4+, CD8+ or unknown by matching protein sequences in sorted samples from the same patient. Wilcoxon tests on paired samples were used to test changes in diversity from C1D1 to C4D1. The immuneACCESS repertoire file appears here via TCRdb, limited to in-frame rearrangements. These files lack a portion of the clones; in checked studies, under half of the deficit traces to unresolved V genes, and the cause of the others is not known. That table furnishes V, J and clone size, whereas the DNA furnished D and trimming. A total of about 97,000 clones appear in this sample, around 80% of them only once. The ten largest clonotypes hold approximately 12% of the sample.

The count of this clone is one. Its antigen is unknown. No per-base quality is available; no much larger clone lies one base away. According to the study, the label for this sample's time point signals: cycle 1 day 1 (C1D1), immediately before nivolumab initiation. All trial patients had relapsed after autologous stem cell transplantation, with cohorts A, B and C differing in prior brentuximab vedotin exposure. A total of under 70 patients with relapsed/refractory classical Hodgkin lymphoma made up the trial cohort, and each patient's best overall response was complete response, partial response or progressive disease. In the multi-cohort phase II CheckMate 205 trial, trial patients received single-agent nivolumab. An independent review committee assessed best overall response using the 2007 International Working Group response criteria. Trial PBMCs were obtained immediately prior to nivolumab initiation (C1D1) and on therapy at cycle 2 day 1 and cycle 4 day 1. After peripheral blood was drawn into 8 mL Vacutainer Cell Preparation Tubes, PBMCs were isolated by centrifugation and then cryopreserved.

The V and J genes are TRBV5-1 and TRBJ1-2, with 7 bases matching TRBD1. The specimen comprised peripheral blood mononuclear cells (PBMCs), sampled at baseline. The TCR sequence derives from a human donor with classical Hodgkin lymphoma. The CDR3 in this case is CASSSGPGQISSYTF. Read as DNA, the sequence is TGCGCCAGCAGCTCCGGACCGGGACAGATCTCATCCTACACCTTC. The full variable domain, completed from the reference TRBV5-1 and TRBJ1-2 proteins outside the CDR3, reads KAGVTQTPRYLIKTRGQQVTLSCSPISGHRSVSWYQQTPGQGLQFLFEYFSETQRNKGNFPGRFSGRQFSNSRSEMNVSTLELGDSALYLCASSSGPGQISSYTFGSGTRLTVV.